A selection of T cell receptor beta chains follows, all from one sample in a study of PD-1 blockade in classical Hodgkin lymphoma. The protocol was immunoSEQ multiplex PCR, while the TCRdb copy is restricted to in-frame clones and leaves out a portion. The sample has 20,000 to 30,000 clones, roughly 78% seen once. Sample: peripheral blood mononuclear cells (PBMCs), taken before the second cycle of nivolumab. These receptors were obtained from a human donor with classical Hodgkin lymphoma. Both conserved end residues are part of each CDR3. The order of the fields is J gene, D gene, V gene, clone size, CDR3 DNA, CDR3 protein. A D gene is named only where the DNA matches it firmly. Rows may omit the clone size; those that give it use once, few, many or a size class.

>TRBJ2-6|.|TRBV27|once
TGTGCCAGCAGTTGGAGGGCCCCCGGGGCCAACGTCCTGACTTTC
CASSWRAPGANVLTF
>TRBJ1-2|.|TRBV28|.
TGTGCCAGCACAGGGTTAAACCTTGGCTACACCTTC
CASTGLNLGYTF
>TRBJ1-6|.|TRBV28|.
TGTGCCAGCAGTCCCGGGAGCTCCTATAATTCACCCCTCCACTTT
CASSPGSSYNSPLHF
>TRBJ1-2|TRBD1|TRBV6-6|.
TGTGCCAGCAGTCCAACAGGGGGCTCTGGCTACACCTTC
CASSPTGGSGYTF
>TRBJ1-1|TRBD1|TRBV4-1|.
TGCGCCAGCAGGACAGGGGTTAACACTGAAGCTTTCTTT
CASRTGVNTEAFF
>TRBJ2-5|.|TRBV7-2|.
TGTGCCAGCAGGACCTGGGGTGTGAGCCCACGGGAGACCCAGTACTTC
CASRTWGVSPRETQYF
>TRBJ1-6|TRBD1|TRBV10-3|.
TGTGCCACCGTAGACAGGGGGGATTCACCCCTCCACTTT
CATVDRGDSPLHF
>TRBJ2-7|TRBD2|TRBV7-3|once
TGTGCCAGCAGCCTATCCGGCGGGAGCTCCTACGAGCAGTACTTC
CASSLSGGSSYEQYF
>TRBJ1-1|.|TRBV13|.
TGTGCCAGCAGCCTTACCGTGTGGGACACTGAAGCTTTCTTT
CASSLTVWDTEAFF
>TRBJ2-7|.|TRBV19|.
TGTGCCAGTAGTATAGATGTAAACAGGGTCGAGCAGTACTTC
CASSIDVNRVEQYF
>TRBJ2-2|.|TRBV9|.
TGTGCCAGCAGCGTAGGAGGTGGGGAGCTGTTTTTT
CASSVGGGELFF
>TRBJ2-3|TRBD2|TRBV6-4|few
TGTGCCAGCAGTAACCTAGCGGGGGTCACAGATACGCAGTATTTT
CASSNLAGVTDTQYF
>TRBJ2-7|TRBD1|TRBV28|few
TGTGCCAGCAGTTTCAGGGGGTTTCCCTACGAGCAGTACTTC
CASSFRGFPYEQYF
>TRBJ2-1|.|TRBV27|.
TGTGCCAGCAGCCGTGACTTCCCAGACCCCCATGAGCAGTTCTTC
CASSRDFPDPHEQFF
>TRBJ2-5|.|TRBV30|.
TGTGCCTGGAGAACAGGGCGGGGAGAGACCCAGTACTTC
CAWRTGRGETQYF
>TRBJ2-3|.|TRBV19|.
TGTGCCAGTAGTCTAACCTTAACAGATACGCAGTATTTT
CASSLTLTDTQYF
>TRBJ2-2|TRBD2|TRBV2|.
TGTGCCAGCAGTGAGAAGAGCGGGGTAGTCGGGGAGCTGTTTTTT
CASSEKSGVVGELFF
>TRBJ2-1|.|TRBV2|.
TGTGCCAGCAGGGAGTCTAGTACCTCCTACAATGAGCAGTTCTTC
CASRESSTSYNEQFF
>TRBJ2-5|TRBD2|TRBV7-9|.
TGTGCCAGCAGCTTGACGCGTTCCCTAGCGGGGGGAGAGACCCAGTACTTC
CASSLTRSLAGGETQYF
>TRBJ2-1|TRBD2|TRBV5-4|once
TGTGCCAGCACTCAGCGGGGGGGGTACAATGAGCAGTTCTTC
CASTQRGGYNEQFF
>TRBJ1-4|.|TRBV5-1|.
TGCGCCAGCAGCTTAAGTGGGGGGCAAAATGAAAAACTGTTTTTT
CASSLSGGQNEKLFF
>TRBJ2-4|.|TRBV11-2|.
TGTGCCAGCAGCTTCGGGACATCCCGCGGGATTCAGTACTTC
CASSFGTSRGIQYF
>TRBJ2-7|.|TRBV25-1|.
TGTGCCACCACAGGGTTAGGCTACGAGCAGTACTTC
CATTGLGYEQYF
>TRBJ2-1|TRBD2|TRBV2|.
TGTGCCAGCAGCGGAGGAGCTAGCGGGGGGCCTTCGACAGTCTTC
CASSGGASGGPSTVF
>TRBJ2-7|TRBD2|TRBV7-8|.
TGTGCCAGCAGCGATAAAGGGGGGCGGGGGGACTACGAGCAGTACTTC
CASSDKGGRGDYEQYF
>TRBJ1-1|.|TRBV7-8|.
TGTGCCAGCAGCCGAGGGGGTGAAGCTTTCTTT
CASSRGGEAFF
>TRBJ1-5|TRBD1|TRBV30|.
TGTGCCTGGAGTCAACAGGGGAGTTCCCAGCCCCAGCATTTT
CAWSQQGSSQPQHF
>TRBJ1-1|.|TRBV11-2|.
TGTGCCAGCAGCAGATCGACCGGGAACACTGAAGCTTTCTTT
CASSRSTGNTEAFF
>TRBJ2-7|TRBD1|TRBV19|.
TGTGCCAGTAGTTTCTGGGACAGGGGGACCTACGAGCAGTACTTC
CASSFWDRGTYEQYF
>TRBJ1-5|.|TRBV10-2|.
TGCGCCAGCAGTGAGTCGGGTGGGACGTCCCAGCATTTT
CASSESGGTSQHF
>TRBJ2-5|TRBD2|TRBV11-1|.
TGTGCCAGCAGCTTCAGCGGGGGAGCGAAAGAGACCCAGTACTTC
CASSFSGGAKETQYF
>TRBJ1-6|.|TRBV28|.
TGTGCCAGCAGGAGGCTCGACACGGAATATGGTTCACCCCTCCACTTT
CASRRLDTEYGSPLHF
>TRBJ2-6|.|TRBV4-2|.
TGTGCCAGCAGCCAAGATGGGGGTGGGAGCTCTGGGGCCAACGTCCTGACTTTC
CASSQDGGGSSGANVLTF
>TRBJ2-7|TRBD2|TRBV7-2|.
TGTGCCAGCAGCTTAGACGGGGGGGCCTACGAGCAGTACTTC
CASSLDGGAYEQYF
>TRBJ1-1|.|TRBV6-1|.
TGTGCCAGCAGCGTTTACAGCGAAAAGAGTGAAGCTTTCTTT
CASSVYSEKSEAFF
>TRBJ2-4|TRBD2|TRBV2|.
TGTGCCAGCGGAGGGGAGGCTAGCGGGGGGAAATACCGTCTCAACATTCAGTACTTC
CASGGEASGGKYRLNIQYF
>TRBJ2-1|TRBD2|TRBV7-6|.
TGTGCCAGCAGCTTTATTGGGGGGAGGGAATCTGAGCAGTTCTTC
CASSFIGGRESEQFF
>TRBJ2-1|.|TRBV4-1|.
TGCGCCAGCAGCCAAGCAGGGATTTTTTCCTACAATGAGCAGTTCTTC
CASSQAGIFSYNEQFF
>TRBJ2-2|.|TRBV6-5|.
TGTGCCAGCAGTTACTTCCCCGAGGGAGCCGGGGAGCTGTTTTTT
CASSYFPEGAGELFF
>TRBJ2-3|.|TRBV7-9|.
TGTGCCAGCAGCTCCCCAGGAGATACGCAGTATTTT
CASSSPGDTQYF
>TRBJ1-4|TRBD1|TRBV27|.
TGTGCCAGCAGAGGGGGCTTAGGGGGGACAACTAATGAAAAACTGTTTTTT
CASRGGLGGTTNEKLFF